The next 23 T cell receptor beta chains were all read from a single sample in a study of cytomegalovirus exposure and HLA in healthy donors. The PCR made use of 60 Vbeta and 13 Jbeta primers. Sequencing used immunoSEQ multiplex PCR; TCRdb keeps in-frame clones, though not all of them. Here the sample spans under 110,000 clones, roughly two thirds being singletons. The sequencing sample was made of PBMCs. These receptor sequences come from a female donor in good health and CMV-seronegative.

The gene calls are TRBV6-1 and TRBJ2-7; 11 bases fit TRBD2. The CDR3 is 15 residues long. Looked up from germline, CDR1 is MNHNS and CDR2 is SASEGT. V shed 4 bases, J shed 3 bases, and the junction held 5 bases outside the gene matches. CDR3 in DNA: TGTGCCAGCAGTGGTCCTAGCGGGAGGTACTACGAGCAGTACTTC. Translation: CASSGPSGRYYEQYF.

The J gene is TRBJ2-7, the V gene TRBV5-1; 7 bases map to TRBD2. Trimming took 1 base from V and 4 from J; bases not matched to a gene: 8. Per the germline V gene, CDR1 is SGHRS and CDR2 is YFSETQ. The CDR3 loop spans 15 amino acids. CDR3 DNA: TGCGCCAGCAGCTTGTGGGGCGGGAGCGGGTACGAGCAGTACTTC. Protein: CASSLWGGSGYEQYF.

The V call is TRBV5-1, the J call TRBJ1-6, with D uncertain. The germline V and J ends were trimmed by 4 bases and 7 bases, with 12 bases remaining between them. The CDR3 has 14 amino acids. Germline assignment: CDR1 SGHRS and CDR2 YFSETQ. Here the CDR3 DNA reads TGCGCCAGCAGCCGCGGGTCCCTCAATTCACCCCTCCACTTT. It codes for CASSRGSLNSPLHF.

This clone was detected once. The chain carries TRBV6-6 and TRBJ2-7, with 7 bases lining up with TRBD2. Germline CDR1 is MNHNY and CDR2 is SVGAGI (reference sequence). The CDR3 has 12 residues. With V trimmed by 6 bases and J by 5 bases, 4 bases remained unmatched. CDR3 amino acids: CASRSGRDEQYF. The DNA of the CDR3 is TGTGCCAGCAGATCGGGGAGGGACGAGCAGTACTTC.

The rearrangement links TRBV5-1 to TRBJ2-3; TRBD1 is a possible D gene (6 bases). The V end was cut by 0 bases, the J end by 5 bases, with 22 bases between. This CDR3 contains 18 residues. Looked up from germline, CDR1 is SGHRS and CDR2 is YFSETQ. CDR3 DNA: TGCGCCAGCAGCTTGGCCTATGGTGCCGAACAGGGTGGAGATACGCAGTATTTT. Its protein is CASSLAYGAEQGGDTQYF.

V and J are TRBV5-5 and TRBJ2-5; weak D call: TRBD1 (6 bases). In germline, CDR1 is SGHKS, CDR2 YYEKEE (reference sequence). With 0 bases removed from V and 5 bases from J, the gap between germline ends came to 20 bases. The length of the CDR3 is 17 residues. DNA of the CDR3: TGTGCCAGCAGCTTGGAGGTGGGCCAGGGGTTGGAGGAGACCCAGTACTTC. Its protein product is CASSLEVGQGLEETQYF.

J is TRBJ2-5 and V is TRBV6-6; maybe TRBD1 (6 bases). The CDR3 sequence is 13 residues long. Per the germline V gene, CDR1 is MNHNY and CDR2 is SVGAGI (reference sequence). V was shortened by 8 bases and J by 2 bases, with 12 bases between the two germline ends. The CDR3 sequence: CASLRQAQETQYF. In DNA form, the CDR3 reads TGTGCCAGCTTGCGACAGGCTCAAGAGACCCAGTACTTC.

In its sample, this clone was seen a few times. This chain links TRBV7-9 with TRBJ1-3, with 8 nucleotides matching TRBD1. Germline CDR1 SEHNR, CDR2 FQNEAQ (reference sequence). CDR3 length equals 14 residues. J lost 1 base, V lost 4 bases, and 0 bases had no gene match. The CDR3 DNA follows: TGTGCCAGCAGCTGGACAGGGTCTGGAAACACCATATATTTT. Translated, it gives CASSWTGSGNTIYF.

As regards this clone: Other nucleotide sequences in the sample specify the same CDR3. CDR3 loop: CASSSGLAGTDTQYF. The CDR3 DNA reads TGTGCCAGCAGCTCGGGACTAGCGGGCACAGATACGCAGTATTTT. V and J are TRBV7-3 and TRBJ2-3; 11 bases map to TRBD2. Trimming took 4 bases from V and 1 from J; bases not matched to a gene: 1. Germline CDR1 reads SGHTA; CDR2 reads FQGTGA. The CDR3 is 15 residues long.

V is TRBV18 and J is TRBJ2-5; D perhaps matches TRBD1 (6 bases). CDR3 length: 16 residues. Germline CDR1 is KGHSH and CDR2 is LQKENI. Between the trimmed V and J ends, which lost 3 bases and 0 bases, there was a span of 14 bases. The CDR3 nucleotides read TGTGCCAGCTCACCCAGGTCAGGACAGTACCAAGAGACCCAGTACTTC. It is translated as CASSPRSGQYQETQYF.

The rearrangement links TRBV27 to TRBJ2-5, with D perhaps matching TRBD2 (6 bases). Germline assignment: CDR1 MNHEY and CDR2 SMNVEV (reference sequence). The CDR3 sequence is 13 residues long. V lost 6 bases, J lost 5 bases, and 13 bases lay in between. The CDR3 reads CASRIIGRETQYF. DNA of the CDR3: TGTGCCAGCAGAATTATAGGGAGGGAGACCCAGTACTTC.

DNA for the CDR3: TGTGCCAGCAGTCCCCGGGACAGGGACCTCAACGAGCAGTACTTC. It encodes CASSPRDRDLNEQYF. The V gene is TRBV6-1, the J gene TRBJ2-7, with TRBD1 matching over 9 bases. J gave up 5 bases and V 5 bases, and 10 bases lay outside the gene matches. The CDR3 is 15 amino acids. Germline values: CDR1 MNHNS, CDR2 SASEGT.

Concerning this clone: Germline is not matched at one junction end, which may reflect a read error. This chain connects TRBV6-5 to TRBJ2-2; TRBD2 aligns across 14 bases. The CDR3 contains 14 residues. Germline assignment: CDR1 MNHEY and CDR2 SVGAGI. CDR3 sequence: CASSYHGTSGSVIF. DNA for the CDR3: TGTGCCAGCAGTTACCATGGGACTAGCGGGAGTGTAATTTTT.

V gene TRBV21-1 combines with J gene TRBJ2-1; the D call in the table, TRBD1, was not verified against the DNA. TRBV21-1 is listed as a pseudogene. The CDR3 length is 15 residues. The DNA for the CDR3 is TGTGCCAGCAGTCCTGGGACAGGGGCGGAGAATGAGCAGTTCTTC. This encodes CASSPGTGAENEQFF.

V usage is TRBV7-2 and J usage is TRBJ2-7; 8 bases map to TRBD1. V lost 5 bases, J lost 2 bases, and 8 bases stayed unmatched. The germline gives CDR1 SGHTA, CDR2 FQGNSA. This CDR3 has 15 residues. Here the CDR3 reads CASSQRSGGPYEQYF. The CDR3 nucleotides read TGTGCCAGCAGCCAAAGGTCAGGGGGCCCCTACGAGCAGTACTTC.

CDR3 amino acids: CASSSTLVTGELFF. For the CDR3, the DNA is TGTGCCAGCAGTTCCACTTTAGTAACCGGGGAGCTGTTTTTT. The chain uses TRBV27 and TRBJ2-2; D is unresolved. CDR1 is MNHEY, CDR2 SMNVEV, per germline (reference sequence). This CDR3 region has 14 residues. V was shortened by 4 bases and J by 5 bases, with 11 bases between the two germline ends.

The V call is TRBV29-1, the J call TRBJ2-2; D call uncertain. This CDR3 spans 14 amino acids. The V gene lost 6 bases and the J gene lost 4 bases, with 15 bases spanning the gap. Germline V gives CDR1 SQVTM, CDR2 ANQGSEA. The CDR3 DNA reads TGCAGCGTAAACAGACCCCCCGGCACCGGGGAGCTGTTTTTT. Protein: CSVNRPPGTGELFF.

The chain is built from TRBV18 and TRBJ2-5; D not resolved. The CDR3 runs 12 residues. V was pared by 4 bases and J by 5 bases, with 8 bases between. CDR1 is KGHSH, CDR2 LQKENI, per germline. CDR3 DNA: TGTGCCAGCTCACAACTCACGGAGACCCAGTACTTC. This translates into CASSQLTETQYF. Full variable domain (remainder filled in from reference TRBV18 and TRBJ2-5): NAGVMQNPRHLVRRRGQEARLRCSPMKGHSHVYWYRQLPEEGLKFMVYLQKENIIDESGMPKERFSAEFPKEGPSILRIQQVVRGDSAAYFCASSQLTETQYFGPGTRLLVL.

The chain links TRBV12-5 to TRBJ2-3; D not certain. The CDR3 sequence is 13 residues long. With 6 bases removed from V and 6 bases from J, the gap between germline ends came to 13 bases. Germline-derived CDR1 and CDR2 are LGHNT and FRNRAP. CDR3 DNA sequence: TGTGCTAGTGGGAGAAATCTCCTGGATACGCAGTATTTT. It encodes CASGRNLLDTQYF.

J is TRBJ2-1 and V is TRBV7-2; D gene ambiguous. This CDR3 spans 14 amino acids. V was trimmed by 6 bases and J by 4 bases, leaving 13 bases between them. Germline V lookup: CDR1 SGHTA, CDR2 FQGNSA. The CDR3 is CASRRLREYNEQFF. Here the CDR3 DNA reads TGTGCCAGCAGACGACTCAGAGAGTACAATGAGCAGTTCTTC.

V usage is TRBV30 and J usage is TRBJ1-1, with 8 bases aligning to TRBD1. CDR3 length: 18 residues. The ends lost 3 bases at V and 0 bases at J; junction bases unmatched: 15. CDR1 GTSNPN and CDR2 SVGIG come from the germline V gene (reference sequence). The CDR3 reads CAWRDRTGWGLVNTEAFF. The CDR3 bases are TGTGCCTGGAGGGACAGGACAGGGTGGGGTCTCGTGAACACTGAAGCTTTCTTT.

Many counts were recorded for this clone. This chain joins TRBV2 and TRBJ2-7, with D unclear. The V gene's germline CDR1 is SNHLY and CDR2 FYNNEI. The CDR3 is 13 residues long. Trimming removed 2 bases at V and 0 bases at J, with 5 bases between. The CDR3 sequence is CASSEPFSYEQYF. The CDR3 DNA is TGTGCCAGCAGTGAACCCTTCTCCTACGAGCAGTACTTC.

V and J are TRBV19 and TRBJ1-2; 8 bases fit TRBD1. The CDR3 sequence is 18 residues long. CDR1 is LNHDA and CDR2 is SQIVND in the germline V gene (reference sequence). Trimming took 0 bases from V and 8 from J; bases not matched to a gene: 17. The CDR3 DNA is TGTGCCAGTAGTATAGATCCCCGGGGCTGGGCAGGGGGCATCGGCTACACCTTC. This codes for CASSIDPRGWAGGIGYTF.